Below, 22 T cell receptor beta chains from the same sample are listed, as sequenced in a study of blood T cell repertoires in COVID-19. Profiled with immunoSEQ multiplex PCR; TCRdb holds only in-frame clones, not every one. The sample yields about 88,000 clones, approximately 92% seen once. Sequenced material: peripheral blood. The receptors were sampled from a woman aged 80 or over with active COVID-19.

This clone was counted a few times. The rearrangement links TRBV6-2 or TRBV6-3 to TRBJ2-2, with D unresolved. Germline CDR1 is MNHEY and CDR2 is SVGEGT. The CDR3 loop spans 13 amino acids. Between the trimmed V and J ends, which lost 1 base and 7 bases, there was a span of 7 bases. The CDR3 DNA is TGTGCCAGCAGTTACTACCCCAGCGGGGAGCTGTTTTTT. It codes for CASSYYPSGELFF.

This chain connects TRBV4-3 to TRBJ1-1; 7 nucleotides align to TRBD1. Germline CDR1 reads LGHNA; CDR2 reads YSLEER. The CDR3 is 15 residues long. The J segment lost 4 bases and the V segment lost 1 base, leaving 6 bases of the junction unmatched. For the CDR3, the DNA is TGCGCCAGCAGCCAAGTGAGGGGGCGCTTCACTGAAGCTTTCTTT. Encoded protein: CASSQVRGRFTEAFF.

For the CDR3, the DNA is TGTGCCAGCAGCCGAATGAGGGCGTCGGCGGGAGGGGTCGGGGAGCTGTTTTTT. Translation: CASSRMRASAGGVGELFF. The chain uses TRBV6-2 or TRBV6-3 and TRBJ2-2, with 9 bases fitting TRBD2. Trimming removed 6 bases from V and 7 bases from J; junction bases left unmatched: 18. The length of the CDR3 is 18 residues. CDR1 is MNHEY and CDR2 is SVGEGT in the germline V gene.

This clone was observed once. This chain connects TRBV28 to TRBJ1-1; maybe TRBD1 (6 bases). The germline V gene encodes CDR1 MDHEN and CDR2 SYDVKM. This CDR3 has 15 residues. Trimming removed 7 bases at V and 8 bases at J, with 23 bases between. The CDR3 here is CASTGVRVQGTEAFF. CDR3 bases: TGTGCCAGCACTGGGGTCCGTGTACAGGGAACCGAAGCTTTCTTT. The entire variable domain, with the rest obtained from reference TRBV28 and TRBJ1-1, is as follows: DVKVTQSSRYLVKRTGEKVFLECVQDMDHENMFWYRQDPGLGLRLIYFSYDVKMKEKGDIPEGYSVSREKKERFSLILESASTNQTSMYLCASTGVRVQGTEAFFGQGTRLTVV.

This chain joins TRBV15 and TRBJ2-2; no clear D. V lost 0 bases and J 0 bases, leaving 8 bases between the germline ends. Germline V CDR1 and CDR2: LNHNV, YYDKDF (reference sequence). The CDR3 loop spans 16 amino acids. The CDR3 nucleotides are TGTGCCACCAGCAGAGATCTCCTAGCGAACACCGGGGAGCTGTTTTTT. Amino acids: CATSRDLLANTGELFF.

The chain carries TRBV6-5 and TRBJ2-5, with D possibly being TRBD2 (7 bases). V shed 0 bases and J shed 7 bases, with 12 bases lying between them. Germline assignment: CDR1 MNHEY and CDR2 SVGAGI. The CDR3 runs to 14 residues. CDR3 sequence reads: CASSYSRGLGTQYF. The CDR3 DNA follows: TGTGCCAGCAGTTACTCGCGGGGGCTTGGGACCCAGTACTTC.

This sequence joins TRBV19 and TRBJ2-1; 10 bases fit TRBD1. Germline CDR1 and CDR2: LNHDA and SQIVND (reference sequence). The CDR3 consists of 15 residues. The trim removed 4 bases at V and 6 bases at J, leaving 6 bases unmatched. DNA of the CDR3: TGTGCCAGTAGTAGGGGGACAGGGGTAGGCAATGAGCAGTTCTTC. It translates to CASSRGTGVGNEQFF.

The V call is TRBV28, the J call TRBJ1-5, with 7 bases lining up with TRBD1. The germline gives CDR1 MDHEN, CDR2 SYDVKM. Trimming took 3 bases from V and 1 from J; bases not matched to a gene: 9. The CDR3 has 17 amino acids. The CDR3 nucleotides are TGTGCCAGCAGTTTGGGCAGGGGGTCTGGGAGCAATCAGCCCCAGCATTTT. Amino acid sequence: CASSLGRGSGSNQPQHF.

This chain uses TRBV29-1 with TRBJ2-3; D could derive from TRBD1 or TRBD2 (5 bases each). V was trimmed by 7 bases and J by 6 bases, leaving 11 bases between them. The CDR3 runs to 11 residues. Germline CDR1 reads SQVTM; CDR2 reads ANQGSEA. The CDR3 loop reads CSGGSGDTQYF. The CDR3 DNA is TGCAGCGGGGGGTCGGGGGATACGCAGTATTTT.

The V call is TRBV28, the J call TRBJ2-3, with 10 bases lining up with TRBD2. Germline assignment: CDR1 MDHEN and CDR2 SYDVKM. CDR3 length: 17 residues. The V gene end was trimmed by 6 bases and the J gene end by 8 bases; junction bases not matched to a gene: 17. The CDR3 reads CASSPVGTSEPPGTQYF. The CDR3 DNA follows: TGTGCCAGCAGCCCAGTCGGGACTAGCGAACCTCCTGGTACGCAGTATTTT.

The chain is built from TRBV7-2 and TRBJ1-1, with 8 bases aligning to TRBD1. From germline, CDR1 is SGHTA and CDR2 FQGNSA. Losses at the gene ends were 2 bases for V and 3 bases for J; bases not matched to a gene: 8. The CDR3 extends over 16 amino acids. In DNA form, the CDR3 reads TGTGCCAGCAGCTTAAGGACAGGGCAGGTGGACACTGAAGCTTTCTTT. Protein product: CASSLRTGQVDTEAFF.

This clone was observed once. This chain uses TRBV5-1 with TRBJ1-4, with 7 nucleotides matching TRBD1. The CDR3 runs 15 residues. Trimming at V came to 4 bases and at J to 8 bases, leaving 11 bases not matched to a gene. Germline assignment: CDR1 SGHRS and CDR2 YFSETQ. The chain's CDR3 is CASSGPGTAIEKLFF. In nucleotides, the CDR3 is TGCGCCAGCAGCGGCCCCGGGACAGCGATCGAAAAACTGTTTTTT. The full variable domain, completed using reference TRBV5-1 and TRBJ1-4, is KAGVTQTPRYLIKTRGQQVTLSCSPISGHRSVSWYQQTPGQGLQFLFEYFSETQRNKGNFPGRFSGRQFSNSRSEMNVSTLELGDSALYLCASSGPGTAIEKLFFGSGTQLSVL.

The gene calls are TRBV4-2 and TRBJ2-7; no reliable D call. V was pared by 7 bases and J by 9 bases, with 28 bases between. Germline CDR1 LGHNA, CDR2 YNFKEQ. The CDR3 runs 16 residues. The CDR3 nucleotides are TGTGCCAGCAAACAAGTGGCTGGCGGAGACCCTACGGGGCAGTACTTC. It specifies CASKQVAGGDPTGQYF.

The gene calls are TRBV5-6 and TRBJ2-3, with 7 bases fitting TRBD1. CDR1 SGHDT and CDR2 YYEEEE come from the germline V gene. Trimming cost V 4 bases and J 7 bases; bases outside gene matches: 9. The CDR3 length is 14 residues. CDR3 bases: TGTGCCAGCAGCAGCGACAGGGCCAGGAATACGCAGTATTTT. Its protein product is CASSSDRARNTQYF. Supplemented by reference TRBV5-6 and TRBJ2-3, the full variable domain reads DAGVTQSPTHLIKTRGQQVTLRCSPKSGHDTVSWYQQALGQGPQFIFQYYEEEERQRGNFPDRFSGHQFPNYSSELNVNALLLGDSALYLCASSSDRARNTQYFGPGTRLTVL.

The gene calls are TRBV29-1 and TRBJ2-1; TRBD1 matches at 9 bases. This CDR3 is 14 amino acids long. Germline assignment: CDR1 SQVTM and CDR2 ANQGSEA. CDR3 in DNA: TGCAGTCTTAGCCGGGACAGGGTCTACAATGAGCAGTTCTTC. This gives the protein CSLSRDRVYNEQFF.

This chain connects TRBV18 to TRBJ2-2; D possibly corresponds to TRBD2 (6 bases). The V end lost 1 base, the J end lost 2 bases, and 11 bases lay between the germline ends. The CDR3 contains 16 residues. The germline V gene has CDR1 KGHSH and CDR2 LQKENI. The CDR3 nucleotides are TGTGCCAGCTCACCACAGGCTAGCGAAAACACCGGGGAGCTGTTTTTT. Amino acid sequence: CASSPQASENTGELFF.

The chain recombines TRBV10-3 with TRBJ1-1, with 7 bases lining up with TRBD1. Per germline, CDR1 ENHRY and CDR2 SYGVKD. V gave up 0 bases and J gave up 7 bases; unmatched junction bases: 11. CDR3 length: 16 amino acids. CDR3 loop: CAISESRQGGSGEAFF. CDR3 sequence (DNA): TGTGCCATCAGTGAGTCGAGACAGGGCGGATCGGGTGAAGCTTTCTTT.

This rearrangement joins TRBV5-1 to TRBJ2-1, with D maybe TRBD2 (5 bases). The CDR3 has 14 residues. Trimming stripped 4 bases from V and 4 bases from J, with 12 bases between. Looked up from germline, CDR1 is SGHRS and CDR2 is YFSETQ. CDR3 sequence: CASSPGSPYNEQFF. The CDR3 bases are TGCGCCAGCAGCCCGGGATCGCCTTACAATGAGCAGTTCTTC.

CDR3 nucleotide sequence: TGTGCCAGCAGCCCGGCAGCGGGGGGGGCCTACGAGCAGTACTTC. Translating gives CASSPAAGGAYEQYF. The V gene is TRBV3-1 (or the pseudogene TRBV3-2), the J gene TRBJ2-7; 10 bases agree with TRBD2. The length of the CDR3 is 15 residues. Trimming cost V 4 bases and J 2 bases; bases outside gene matches: 5. The V gene's germline CDR1 is LGHDT and CDR2 YNNKEL (reference sequence).

The chain employs TRBV6-6 and TRBJ2-7, with 10 bases lining up with TRBD1. Losses at the gene ends were 6 bases for V and 6 bases for J; bases not matched to a gene: 14. Germline CDR1 reads MNHNY; CDR2 reads SVGAGI (reference sequence). The CDR3 length is 16 residues. The chain's CDR3 is CASRMTGGGQRTEQYF. Written as DNA, the CDR3 is TGTGCCAGCAGGATGACAGGGGGCGGGCAAAGGACCGAGCAGTACTTC.

As DNA, the CDR3 is TGTGCCAGCAGCTCAGCGGGAGCCCCTTACGAGCAGTACTTC. Translation gives CASSSAGAPYEQYF. The V gene is TRBV7-8, the J gene TRBJ2-7, with 8 bases matching TRBD2. In germline, CDR1 is SGHVS, CDR2 FQNEAQ. V gave up 4 bases and J gave up 4 bases; unmatched junction bases: 6. The CDR3 sequence is 14 residues long.

CDR3 bases: TGTGCCAGCAGGGGACACCAAGAGAATGAAAAACTGTTTTTT. Encoded protein: CASRGHQENEKLFF. The rearrangement joins TRBV7-9 to TRBJ1-4; D perhaps matches TRBD1 (6 bases). Germline loops: CDR1 SEHNR, CDR2 FQNEAQ (reference sequence). The V and J ends lost 6 bases and 5 bases respectively, with 13 bases between them. The CDR3 has 14 amino acids.